The 8 T cell receptor beta chains in this list originate from one sample, sequenced in a study of blood T cell repertoires in COVID-19. TCRdb keeps only in-frame clones here, not all; method: immunoSEQ multiplex PCR. In the table there are 250,000 to 400,000 clones, about 91% of which are singletons. The sample taken for sequencing was peripheral blood. The receptor set was obtained from a woman aged 25 to 45 with COVID-19, enrolled during active disease.

This clone occurred a few times. This chain connects TRBV7-7 to TRBJ1-3, with D possibly matching TRBD1 (6 bases). V lost 4 bases, J lost 4 bases, and 8 bases lay in between. The V gene's germline CDR1 is SSHAT and CDR2 FNYEAQ (reference sequence). This CDR3 spans 13 amino acids. CDR3 sequence reads: CASSSGTGNTIYF. CDR3 DNA: TGTGCCAGCAGCTCAGGGACAGGAAACACCATATATTTT. Full variable domain (missing parts from reference TRBV7-7 and TRBJ1-3): GAGVSQSPRYKVTKRGQDVTLRCDPISSHATLYWYQQALGQGPEFLTYFNYEAQPDKSGLPSDRFSAERPEGSISTLTIQRTEQRDSAMYRCASSSGTGNTIYFGEGSWLTVV.

The chain recombines TRBV9 with TRBJ1-4; D is undetermined. Trimming stripped 4 bases from V and 6 bases from J, with 13 bases between. The CDR3 loop spans 14 amino acids. Looked up from germline, CDR1 is SGDLS and CDR2 is YYNGEE. The CDR3 is CASSLGGNDEKLFF. The CDR3 DNA reads as TGTGCCAGCAGCCTAGGAGGGAACGATGAAAAACTGTTTTTT.

This sequence joins TRBV14 and TRBJ1-1; D remains ambiguous. The CDR3 consists of 15 residues. Germline CDR1 and CDR2: SGHDN and FVKESK. V gave up 2 bases and J gave up 0 bases, with 10 bases separating them. CDR3 sequence: CASSQWGAVNTEAFF. CDR3 bases: TGTGCCAGCAGCCAATGGGGAGCCGTGAACACTGAAGCTTTCTTT.

This clone was seen just once. V usage is TRBV5-1 and J usage is TRBJ2-1, with 7 nucleotides matching TRBD1. The CDR3 runs 15 residues. Germline CDR1 SGHRS, CDR2 YFSETQ. Trimming took 2 bases from V and 1 from J; bases not matched to a gene: 3. In nucleotides, the CDR3 is TGCGCCAGCAGCTTCCGGGACAGATCCTACAATGAGCAGTTCTTC. It encodes CASSFRDRSYNEQFF.

The chain joins TRBV6-4 to TRBJ2-1; a weak D match, TRBD2 (6 bases). The germline gives CDR1 MRHNA, CDR2 SNTAGT. Trimming cost V 0 bases and J 4 bases, with 13 bases left between them. The CDR3 covers 16 residues. The DNA for the CDR3 is TGTGCCAGCAGTGACTCGATAGGCGGGGAATACAATGAGCAGTTCTTC. Its protein is CASSDSIGGEYNEQFF.

The rearrangement uses TRBV6-5 and TRBJ2-3; 8 bases agree with TRBD2. The J segment lost 2 bases and the V segment lost 2 bases, leaving 3 bases of the junction unmatched. Germline values: CDR1 MNHEY, CDR2 SVGAGI. The CDR3 is 15 residues long. CDR3 sequence reads: CASSYRGGSTDTQYF. The CDR3 bases are TGTGCCAGCAGTTACCGCGGGGGGTCCACAGATACGCAGTATTTT.

The chain links TRBV16 to TRBJ2-5; D is undetermined. The CDR3 is made up of 13 amino acids. CDR1 is KGHSY and CDR2 is FQNENV in the germline V gene. V lost 2 bases, J lost 5 bases, and 9 bases lay in between. CDR3 bases: TGTGCCAGCAGCCAAAATCTAATGGAGACCCAGTACTTC. Its protein product is CASSQNLMETQYF. Using reference TRBV16 and TRBJ2-5 for the parts outside the CDR3, the full variable domain is GEEVAQTPKHLVRGEGQKAKLYCAPIKGHSYVFWYQQVLKNEFKFLISFQNENVFDETGMPKERFSAKCLPNSPCSLEIQATKLEDSAVYFCASSQNLMETQYFGPGTRLLVL.

This clone was seen just once. V is TRBV12-3 or TRBV12-4 and J is TRBJ1-5; tentative D call: TRBD1 (6 bases). This CDR3 is built from 13 residues. Trimming took off 6 bases at V and 2 bases at J, with 8 bases between the two ends. The CDR3 DNA follows: TGTGCCAGCAGCTGGACAGGCAATCAGCCCCAGCATTTT. Protein: CASSWTGNQPQHF.